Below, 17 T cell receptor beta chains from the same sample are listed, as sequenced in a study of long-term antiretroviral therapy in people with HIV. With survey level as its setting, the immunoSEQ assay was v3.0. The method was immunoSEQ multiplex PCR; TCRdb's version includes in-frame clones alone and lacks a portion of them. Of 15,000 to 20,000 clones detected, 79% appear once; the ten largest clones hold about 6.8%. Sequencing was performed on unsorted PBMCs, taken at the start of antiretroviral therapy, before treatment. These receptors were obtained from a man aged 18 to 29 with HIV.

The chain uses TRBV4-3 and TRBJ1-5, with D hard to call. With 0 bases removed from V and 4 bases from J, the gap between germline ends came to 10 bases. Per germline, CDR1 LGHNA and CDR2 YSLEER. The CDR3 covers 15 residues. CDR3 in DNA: TGCGCCAGCAGCCAAGACGGGGTAGATAATCAGCCCCAGCATTTT. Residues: CASSQDGVDNQPQHF.

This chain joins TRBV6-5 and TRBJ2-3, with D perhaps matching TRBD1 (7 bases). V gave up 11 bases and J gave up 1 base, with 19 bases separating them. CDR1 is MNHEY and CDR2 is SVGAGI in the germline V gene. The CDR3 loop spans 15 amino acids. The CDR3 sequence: CAAGGLSSGTDTQYF. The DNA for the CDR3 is TGTGCCGCAGGGGGGCTATCTTCTGGCACAGATACGCAGTATTTT.

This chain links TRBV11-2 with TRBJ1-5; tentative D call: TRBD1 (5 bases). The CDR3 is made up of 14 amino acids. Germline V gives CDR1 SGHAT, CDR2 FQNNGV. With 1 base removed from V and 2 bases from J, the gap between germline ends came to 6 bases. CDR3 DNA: TGTGCCAGCAGCTTAGGGGGGGGCAATCAGCCCCAGCATTTT. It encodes CASSLGGGNQPQHF.

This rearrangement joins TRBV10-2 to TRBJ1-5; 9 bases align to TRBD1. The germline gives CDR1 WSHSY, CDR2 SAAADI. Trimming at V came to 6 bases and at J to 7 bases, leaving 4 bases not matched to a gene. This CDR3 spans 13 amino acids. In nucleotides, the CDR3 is TGCGCCAGCAGCGACAGGGGGGCCCAGCCCCAGCATTTT. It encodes CASSDRGAQPQHF.

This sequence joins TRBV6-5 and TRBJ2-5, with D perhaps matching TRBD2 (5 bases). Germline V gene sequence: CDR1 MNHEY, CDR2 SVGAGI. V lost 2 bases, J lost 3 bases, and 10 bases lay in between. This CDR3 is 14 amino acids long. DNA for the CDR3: TGTGCCAGCAGTTACCGGGGTGGCAAAGAGACCCAGTACTTC. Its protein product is CASSYRGGKETQYF.

CDR3 DNA: TGTGCCAGCAGCGAAACCGGGACAGGGGGCAAAGATACGCAGTATTTT. As protein: CASSETGTGGKDTQYF. V is TRBV9 and J is TRBJ2-3, with TRBD1 matching over 12 bases. The ends lost 3 bases at V and 5 bases at J; junction bases unmatched: 7. The CDR3 is made up of 16 amino acids. The V gene's germline CDR1 is SGDLS and CDR2 YYNGEE.

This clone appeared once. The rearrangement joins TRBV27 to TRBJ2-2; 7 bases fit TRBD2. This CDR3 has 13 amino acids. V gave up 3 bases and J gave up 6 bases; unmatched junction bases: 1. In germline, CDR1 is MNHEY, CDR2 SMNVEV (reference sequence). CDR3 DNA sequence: TGTGCCAGCAGTTTTACTAGCGCCGGGGAGCTGTTTTTT. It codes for CASSFTSAGELFF.

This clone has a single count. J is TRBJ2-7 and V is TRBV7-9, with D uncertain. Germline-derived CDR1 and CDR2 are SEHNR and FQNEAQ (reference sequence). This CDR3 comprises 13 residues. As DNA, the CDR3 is TGTGCTTCAGCTGGCCAGTTAACCTACGAGCAGTACTTC. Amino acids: CASAGQLTYEQYF. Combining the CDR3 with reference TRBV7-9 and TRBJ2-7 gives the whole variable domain DTGVSQNPRHKITKRGQNVTFRCDPISEHNRLYWYRQTLGQGPEFLTYFQNEAQLEKSRLLSDRFSAERPKGSFSTLEIQRTEQGDSAMYLCASAGQLTYEQYFGPGTRLTVT.

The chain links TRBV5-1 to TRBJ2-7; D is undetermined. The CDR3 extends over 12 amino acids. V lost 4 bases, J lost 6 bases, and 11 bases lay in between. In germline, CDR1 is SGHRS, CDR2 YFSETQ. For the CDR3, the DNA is TGCGCCAGCAGCACGGTGGGGTCCGAGCAGTACTTC. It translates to CASSTVGSEQYF.

In DNA form, the CDR3 reads TGTGCCAGCAGTTACTCTGGGAAGGGGGCAGGCACTGAAGCTTTCTTT. Its translation is CASSYSGKGAGTEAFF. The rearrangement uses TRBV6-6 and TRBJ1-1; TRBD1 agrees at 7 bases. With V trimmed by 0 bases and J by 4 bases, 8 bases remained unmatched. Germline CDR1 reads MNHNY; CDR2 reads SVGAGI (reference sequence). The CDR3 consists of 16 residues.

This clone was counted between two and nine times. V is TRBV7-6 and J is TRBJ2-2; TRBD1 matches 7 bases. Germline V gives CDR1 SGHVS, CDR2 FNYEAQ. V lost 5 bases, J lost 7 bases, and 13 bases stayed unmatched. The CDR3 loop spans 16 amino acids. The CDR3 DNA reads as TGTGCCAGCAGCCGCTTAGCCCTAGGGGGCCTCGGGGAGCTGTTTTTT. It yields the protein CASSRLALGGLGELFF.

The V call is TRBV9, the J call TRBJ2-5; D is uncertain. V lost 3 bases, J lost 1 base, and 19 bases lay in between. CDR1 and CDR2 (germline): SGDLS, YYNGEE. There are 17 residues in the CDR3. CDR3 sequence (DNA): TGTGCCAGCAGCGACCGTGTGTCGGAGTTCCTCCAAGAGACCCAGTACTTC. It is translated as CASSDRVSEFLQETQYF. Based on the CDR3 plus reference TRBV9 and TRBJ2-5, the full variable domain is DSGVTQTPKHLITATGQRVTLRCSPRSGDLSVYWYQQSLDQGLQFLIQYYNGEERAKGNILERFSAQQFPDLHSELNLSSLELGDSALYFCASSDRVSEFLQETQYFGPGTRLLVL.

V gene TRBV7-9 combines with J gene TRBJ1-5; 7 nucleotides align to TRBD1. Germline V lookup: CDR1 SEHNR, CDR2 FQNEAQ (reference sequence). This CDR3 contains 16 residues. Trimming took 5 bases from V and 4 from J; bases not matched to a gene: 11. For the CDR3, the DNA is TGTGCCAGCAGCCCGACCGGGACAGCCGGAAATCAGCCCCAGCATTTT. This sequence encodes CASSPTGTAGNQPQHF.

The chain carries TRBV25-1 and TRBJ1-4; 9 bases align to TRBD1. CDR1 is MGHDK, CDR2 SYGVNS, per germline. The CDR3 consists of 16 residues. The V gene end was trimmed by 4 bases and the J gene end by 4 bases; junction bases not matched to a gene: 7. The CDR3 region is CASSARTGAINEKLFF. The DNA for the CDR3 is TGTGCCAGCAGTGCCAGGACAGGGGCGATTAATGAAAAACTGTTTTTT. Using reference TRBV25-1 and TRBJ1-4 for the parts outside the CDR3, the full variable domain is EADIYQTPRYLVIGTGKKITLECSQTMGHDKMYWYQQDPGMELHLIHYSYGVNSTEKGDLSSESTVSRIRTEHFPLTLESARPSHTSQYLCASSARTGAINEKLFFGSGTQLSVL.

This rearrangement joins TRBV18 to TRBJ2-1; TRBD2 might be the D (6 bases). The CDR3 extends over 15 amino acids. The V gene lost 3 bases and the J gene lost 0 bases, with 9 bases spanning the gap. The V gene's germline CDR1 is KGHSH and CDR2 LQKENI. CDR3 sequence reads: CASSPRDFSYNEQFF. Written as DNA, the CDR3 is TGTGCCAGCTCACCCCGGGACTTCTCCTACAATGAGCAGTTCTTC.

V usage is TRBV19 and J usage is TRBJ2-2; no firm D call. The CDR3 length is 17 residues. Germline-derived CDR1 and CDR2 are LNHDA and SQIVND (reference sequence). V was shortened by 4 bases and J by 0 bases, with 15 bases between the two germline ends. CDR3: CASSTLGPPPNTGELFF. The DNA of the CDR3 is TGTGCCAGTAGTACCCTGGGCCCCCCGCCGAACACCGGGGAGCTGTTTTTT.

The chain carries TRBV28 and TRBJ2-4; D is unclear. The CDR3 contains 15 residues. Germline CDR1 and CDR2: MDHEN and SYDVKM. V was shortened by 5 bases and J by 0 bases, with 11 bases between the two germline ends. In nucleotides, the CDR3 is TGTGCCAGCAGTACGACCGCTCTAGCCAAAAACATTCAGTACTTC. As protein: CASSTTALAKNIQYF.